A single TCR beta chain is shown here with its context. This CDR3 contains 14 residues. Germline V gene data show CDR1 as SGHNT and CDR2 as YYREEE (reference sequence). Trimming stripped 0 bases from V and 4 bases from J, with 10 bases between. The sample is drawn from a study of CD8 T cells in Susac syndrome. Random hexamers were used to reverse transcribe an amount of about 0.45 to 1 ug RNA. One entry per CDR3 protein results from TCRdb running MiXCR on the immunoSEQ multiplex PCR reads. The sample contains 250,000 or so distinct CDR3 sequences, just over 90% of which appear only once. TEMRA cells were enriched by FACS, and CD4+ and CD8+ T cells were negatively isolated.

V gene TRBV5-4 combines with J gene TRBJ2-5; possibly TRBD2 for D (5 bases). The sequencing input was CD4+ T cells from PBMCs. The source of this sequence is a human donor with multiple sclerosis. The CDR3 nucleotides are TGTGCCAGCAGCTTGGAGATCGGGGTAGAGACCCAGTACTTC. Its translation is CASSLEIGVETQYF.